These 25 T cell receptor beta chains came from one sample sequenced in a study of T cells after yellow fever vaccination. From the 5' RACE reads, TCRdb called clonotypes with MiXCR, one entry per CDR3 protein. Among 250,000 or so distinct CDR3 sequences listed, roughly 6.3% were seen once. The source was CD4+ T cells sorted from PBMCs, collected on the day of the yellow fever booster vaccination. The receptors originated from a man aged 25-45 years who received the YFV17D yellow fever vaccine.

This clonotype was seen many times. V usage is TRBV29-1 and J usage is TRBJ2-1; 8 positions match TRBD2. The ends lost 4 bases at V and 2 bases at J; junction bases unmatched: 1. Germline V gives CDR1 SQVTM, CDR2 ANQGSEA. This CDR3 contains 13 residues. The CDR3 sequence is CSVGGLAYNEQFF. CDR3 coding DNA: TGCAGCGTTGGGGGACTAGCCTACAATGAGCAGTTCTTC.

Many counts were recorded for this clonotype. This chain links TRBV4-3 with TRBJ1-2, with no clear D. V lost 1 base, J lost 6 bases, and 18 bases lay in between. This CDR3 is built from 16 residues. Germline V gene sequence: CDR1 LGHNA, CDR2 YSLEER. In DNA, the CDR3 is TGCGCCAGCAGCCAAGGGGTTCCGGGCGAAGGTCATGGCTACACCTTC. The encoded protein is CASSQGVPGEGHGYTF.

This chain links TRBV7-8 with TRBJ2-1, with D maybe TRBD2 (5 bases). V gave up 5 bases and J gave up 0 bases, with 14 bases separating them. CDR3 length: 16 residues. Germline V gene data show CDR1 as SGHVS and CDR2 as FQNEAQ. CDR3 bases: TGTGCCAGCAGCCCGCCCGGAGCGGTCTCCTACAATGAGCAGTTCTTC. Protein product: CASSPPGAVSYNEQFF.

The V call is TRBV4-1, the J call TRBJ2-7; 8 positions agree with TRBD1. With V trimmed by 4 bases and J by 7 bases, 6 bases remained unmatched. This CDR3 has 13 amino acids. The germline CDR1 and CDR2 sequences are MGHRA and YSYEKL. DNA of the CDR3: TGCGCCAGCAGCCGGGGACAGGACTATGAGCAGTACTTC. Its protein is CASSRGQDYEQYF.

In its sample, this clonotype was seen a few times. The chain recombines TRBV20-1 with TRBJ2-1; 7 bases line up with TRBD1. This CDR3 spans 14 amino acids. V lost 2 bases to trimming and J lost 8 bases; unmatched junction nucleotides: 9. Germline loops: CDR1 DFQATT, CDR2 SNEGSKA (reference sequence). This chain's CDR3 is CSARLPGGMDEQFF. CDR3 DNA sequence: TGCAGTGCTAGACTTCCAGGGGGTATGGATGAGCAGTTCTTC.

This rearrangement joins TRBV9 to TRBJ2-6, with 9 bases fitting TRBD1. The CDR3 length is 16 residues. V lost 3 bases to trimming and J lost 3 bases; unmatched junction nucleotides: 4. Germline CDR1 is SGDLS and CDR2 is YYNGEE. As DNA, the CDR3 is TGTGCCAGCAGCGAACAGGGGGCAGGTGGGGCCAACGTCCTGACTTTC. Translation gives CASSEQGAGGANVLTF. The full variable domain, in which reference TRBV9 and TRBJ2-6 provide the parts outside the CDR3, is DSGVTQTPKHLITATGQRVTLRCSPRSGDLSVYWYQQSLDQGLQFLIQYYNGEERAKGNILERFSAQQFPDLHSELNLSSLELGDSALYFCASSEQGAGGANVLTFGAGSRLTVL.

The V and J genes are TRBV20-1 and TRBJ2-3; possibly TRBD1 for D (6 bases). Per germline, CDR1 DFQATT and CDR2 SNEGSKA (reference sequence). This CDR3 is built from 15 residues. V was trimmed by 0 bases and J by 2 bases, leaving 12 bases between them. CDR3 nucleotide sequence: TGCAGTGCTAGAGACAAAGGGGGTTCCACAGATACGCAGTATTTT. Translation gives CSARDKGGSTDTQYF.

This clonotype was seen ten or more times. The chain joins TRBV7-2 to TRBJ2-5, with D possibly TRBD2 on 6 matching bases. CDR1 is SGHTA and CDR2 is FQGNSA in the germline V gene. With 4 bases removed from V and 1 base from J, the gap between germline ends came to 13 bases. The CDR3 totals 15 residues. CDR3 nucleotide sequence: TGTGCCAGCAGCTCCCGACGGGGAGGCCAAGAGACCCAGTACTTC. Translated, it gives CASSSRRGGQETQYF.

This clonotype has at least ten counts. CDR3 amino acids: CSVTGLRTGELFF. The CDR3 DNA reads TGCAGCGTTACAGGGTTGCGAACCGGGGAGCTGTTTTTT. V is TRBV29-1 and J is TRBJ2-2, with D tentatively TRBD1 (6 bases). The CDR3 totals 13 residues. V dropped 5 bases and J dropped 5 bases, with 12 bases sitting between them. Germline CDR1 SQVTM, CDR2 ANQGSEA.

This chain joins TRBV12-3 or TRBV12-4 and TRBJ1-5, with D possibly TRBD1 on 5 matching bases. The CDR3 is 13 amino acids. V was clipped by 7 bases and J by 2 bases, with 9 bases between them. This CDR3 is CASNRHGNQPQHF. The CDR3 nucleotides are TGTGCCAGCAACAGGCATGGCAATCAGCCCCAGCATTTT.

The chain carries TRBV20-1 and TRBJ1-1; D is uncertain. The V end lost 2 bases, the J end lost 0 bases, and 13 bases lay between the germline ends. The CDR3 contains 15 residues. Germline CDR1 reads DFQATT; CDR2 reads SNEGSKA (reference sequence). The CDR3 DNA reads TGCAGTGCTAGAACCTCGGGAAGTTTGAACACTGAAGCTTTCTTT. Encoded protein: CSARTSGSLNTEAFF.

On this clonotype itself: Mismatch with germline at one junction end may stem from a read error. As DNA, the CDR3 is TGTGCCAGCAGCTTAAATCAAGGGACCCAGTACTTC. Its translation: CASSLNQGTQYF. This chain uses TRBV11-2 with TRBJ2-5; D uncertain. Per germline, CDR1 SGHAT and CDR2 FQNNGV. This CDR3 comprises 12 residues.

This clonotype was found once. The chain couples TRBV5-5 to TRBJ2-3; no clear D gene. The germline V gene encodes CDR1 SGHKS and CDR2 YYEKEE (reference sequence). V was cut by 1 base and J by 1 base, with 7 bases left in between. CDR3 length: 14 amino acids. DNA of the CDR3: TGTGCCAGCAGCTTGAGTAGGGGCACAGATACGCAGTATTTT. Encoded protein: CASSLSRGTDTQYF.

Here the CDR3 reads CSARDGTGTFNQPQHF. Here the CDR3 DNA reads TGCAGTGCTAGAGATGGGACAGGAACATTCAATCAGCCCCAGCATTTT. This chain uses TRBV20-1 with TRBJ1-5; 8 bases match TRBD1. V dropped 0 bases and J dropped 3; count of bases not matched to a gene: 7. CDR3 size: 16 residues. Per germline, CDR1 DFQATT and CDR2 SNEGSKA (reference sequence).

The CDR3 DNA reads as TGTGCCAGCAGCTCCGGGACAGGGCTCGCCGAAGCTTTCTTT. As protein: CASSSGTGLAEAFF. V is TRBV7-2 and J is TRBJ1-1, with 9 bases matching TRBD1. The CDR3 has 14 residues. The trim removed 4 bases at V and 8 bases at J, leaving 8 bases unmatched. Per germline, CDR1 SGHTA and CDR2 FQGNSA.

The genes are TRBV5-4 and TRBJ2-1; D possibly corresponds to TRBD2 (6 bases). Germline CDR1 reads SGHNT; CDR2 reads YYREEE (reference sequence). The CDR3 loop spans 15 amino acids. V lost 0 bases and J lost 6, with 13 bases in between. CDR3 sequence (DNA): TGTGCCAGCAGCTTGGAGGAGGGCCCGCTCAATGAGCAGTTCTTC. Protein: CASSLEEGPLNEQFF.

This chain uses TRBV29-1 with TRBJ2-3; no firm D call. Trimming removed 4 bases at V and 1 base at J, with 15 bases between. Germline V gene data show CDR1 as SQVTM and CDR2 as ANQGSEA. The CDR3 has 15 residues. CDR3 residues: CSVGPYPGRTDTQYF. CDR3 coding DNA: TGCAGCGTTGGCCCCTACCCTGGTCGCACAGATACGCAGTATTTT.

The chain links TRBV5-1 to TRBJ2-7, with D tentatively TRBD1 (6 bases). This CDR3 is 12 amino acids long. V dropped 4 bases and J dropped 3 bases, with 8 bases sitting between them. Germline lookup yields CDR1 SGHRS and CDR2 YFSETQ. CDR3 sequence: CASSKDSYEQYF. CDR3 DNA sequence: TGCGCCAGCAGCAAGGACAGCTACGAGCAGTACTTC.

This clonotype was recorded at least ten times. This sequence joins TRBV4-3 and TRBJ2-6; D is perhaps TRBD1 (5 bases). Germline loops: CDR1 LGHNA, CDR2 YSLEER. With 2 bases removed from V and 1 base from J, the gap between germline ends came to 9 bases. The CDR3 is 16 amino acids. The CDR3 is CASSQHTGSGANVLTF. The CDR3 bases are TGCGCCAGCAGCCAACATACAGGTTCTGGGGCCAACGTCCTGACTTTC.

The table lists this clonotype with a few counts. This rearrangement joins TRBV7-2 to TRBJ2-7, with D perhaps matching TRBD1 (5 bases). The CDR3 extends over 12 amino acids. Germline V gene sequence: CDR1 SGHTA, CDR2 FQGNSA. The V and J ends lost 4 bases and 6 bases respectively, with 10 bases between them. Written as DNA, the CDR3 is TGTGCCAGCAGCTCTCAGGGCATCGAGCAGTACTTC. This gives the protein CASSSQGIEQYF. Full variable domain (missing parts from reference TRBV7-2 and TRBJ2-7): GAGVSQSPSNKVTEKGKDVELRCDPISGHTALYWYRQSLGQGLEFLIYFQGNSAPDKSGLPSDRFSAERTGGSVSTLTIQRTQQEDSAVYLCASSSQGIEQYFGPGTRLTVT.

This clonotype was recorded a few times. The chain links TRBV28 to TRBJ2-6; TRBD2 might be the D (6 bases). Trimming shortened V by 6 bases and J by 0 bases, and 21 bases separated the two germline ends. CDR1 and CDR2 from the germline V gene are MDHEN and SYDVKM. CDR3 length equals 19 residues. CDR3 nucleotides: TGTGCCAGCAGCAGGCCTGCTGGGCGGGGCAGCTCTGGGGCCAACGTCCTGACTTTC. Translation gives CASSRPAGRGSSGANVLTF.

V usage is TRBV10-3 and J usage is TRBJ2-5; D is uncertain. The length of the CDR3 is 14 residues. Trimming shortened V by 3 bases and J by 5 bases, and 13 bases separated the two germline ends. CDR1 ENHRY and CDR2 SYGVKD come from the germline V gene. CDR3 coding DNA: TGTGCCATCAGTGAAACGCAGCTACTGGAGACCCAGTACTTC. This codes for CAISETQLLETQYF.

This clonotype was counted many times. The rearrangement links TRBV3-1 to TRBJ2-5; the D call may be TRBD1 or TRBD2 (5 bases each). Germline V gene lookup returns CDR1 LGHDT and CDR2 YNNKEL (reference sequence). The CDR3 loop spans 14 amino acids. V lost 3 bases, J lost 5 bases, and 13 bases lay in between. CDR3 residues: CASSQRGSGETQYF. The DNA of the CDR3 is TGTGCCAGCAGCCAGAGGGGCAGTGGGGAGACCCAGTACTTC.

The V call is TRBV24-1, the J call TRBJ2-2, with D perhaps TRBD2 (5 bases). Germline CDR1 is KGHDR and CDR2 is SFDVKD. V lost 3 bases, J lost 4 bases, and 11 bases lay in between. The CDR3 consists of 15 residues. CDR3 residues: CATSDRGSVTGELFF. In DNA form, the CDR3 reads TGTGCCACCAGTGATCGAGGGAGCGTCACCGGGGAGCTGTTTTTT.

This chain uses TRBV12-3 or TRBV12-4 with TRBJ2-5; 7 bases map to TRBD2. This CDR3 is built from 17 residues. The J segment lost 1 base and the V segment lost 1 base, leaving 9 bases of the junction unmatched. The CDR3 sequence: CASSLVSLAEPQETQYF. CDR3 sequence (DNA): TGTGCCAGCAGTTTAGTGAGCCTAGCGGAACCCCAAGAGACCCAGTACTTC.